Included here is one TCR beta chain sequence, with context. This clonotype has at least ten counts. Its antigen has not been determined. No clone much larger than this one lies a single base away; base qualities are absent. This sample is drawn from a study of regulatory T cells in long-lasting Graves disease (dated by TCRdb to the early 2020s). Background on the whole study: Antithyroid drugs had been taken for less than 3 months by newly diagnosed Graves' disease patients. This study used TCR sequencing and RNA sequencing of peripheral blood to compare persistent Graves' disease patients against newly diagnosed Graves' disease patients. The study took place in China and was registered as a clinical trial. TCR sequencing covered roughly 13 persistent and about 20 newly diagnosed Graves' disease patients, some 33 samples in total.

Read against the paper, the sample's time point label means: newly diagnosed GD, antithyroid drugs for less than 3 months. For both TCR sequencing and RNA sequencing, RNA was extracted from PBMCs using TRIzol. Graves' disease was diagnosed according to American Thyroid Association guidelines. Recruitment of patients was carried out at an endocrinology department in Xi'an, China. Each patient gave approximately 9.7 milliliters of peripheral blood, collected in an EDTA anticoagulant tube. Ficoll Paque Plus density gradient separation was used to isolate PBMCs, and no further T cell sorting was done. An Agilent 2100 Bioanalyzer and agarose gel were used to check RNA quality, while a NanoDrop 2000 measured RNA concentration. Overall results and qualifications from the work: Patients with persistent disease shared more public clonotypes (about 2,700) than newly diagnosed patients did (roughly 970). Sequencing and analysis were limited to the TCR beta chain. Persistent disease showed preferential use of TRBV28, TRBJ1-2 and TRBJ2-5, whereas newly diagnosed disease favored TRBV20-1 and TRBJ2-1. The authors noted that the small sample size was a limitation that may lower accuracy. Compared with newly diagnosed patients, patients with persistent Graves' disease had lower TCR Shannon entropy and fewer highly expanded clones, which suggests clonal expansion. Because the primary lesion, thyroid tissue, could not be accessed, the study looked at peripheral blood alone.

The method was multiplex PCR. The listed sequencing device is Illumina HiSeq 4000. CDR3 regions were amplified by Arm-PCR with iRepertoire HTBI primers to construct TCR beta libraries. Before sequencing, the PCR products underwent gel purification. In the original analysis: Gene usage analysis of CDR3 amino acid clonotypes used the approximately 56 TRBV and more than 13 TRBJ segments found across samples. COPE and FqMerger were used to merge the filtered high-quality paired reads into contigs. Contigs were aligned with BLAST to IMGT TRBV, TRBD and TRBJ reference genes, and CDR3 was defined per IMGT. Any clonotype with a frequency above 0.1% was counted as a highly expanded clone. Shannon entropy served as the measure of repertoire diversity, while the Gini coefficient captured V-J evenness. Clonotypes shared by more than one individual were considered public. TCRdb itself trimmed the public reads at Q25 with fastp, ran MiXCR and retained productive beta chains. Rows merge per CDR3 protein into single entries with the most common DNA and genes. The V and J calls, along with clone size, are taken from TCRdb and not from the paper's own processing. This sample has approximately 470,000 distinct CDR3 sequences in its table, and around 15% of those were observed once. About 12% of the sample comes from the top ten.

The CDR3 holds 16 amino acids from the cysteine to the phenylalanine. CDR3 DNA only is kept here, 48 bases in frame from base 1. V was cut back by 7 bases and J by 0 bases, leaving a gap of 18 bases between them. These data are also associated with another study on T cells in Graves' hyperthyroidism and ophthalmopathy. The second investigation adds: Graves' hyperthyroidism was defined as stable when no progression to ophthalmopathy occurred over 18 months of follow-up. Hyperthyroidism patients were newly diagnosed, had a disease duration of under 2 months, and were aged 18 to 65 years. The study excluded patients with uncontrolled infections, other autoimmune diseases, pregnancy or lactation. Clinical symptoms, serum thyroxine and TRAb, thyroid ultrasound, and orbital computed tomography formed the basis for the diagnoses. The first round of RT-PCR for the TCR CDR3 was performed with the HTBI primer set and the Qiagen OneStep RT-PCR kit. Most expanded thyroid clonotypes (frequency above 0.001) were also found in blood, which suggests that blood repertoires may mirror thyroid immune responses. In cross-validation, a model built on a 13 V-J signature told ophthalmopathy apart from stable hyperthyroidism with approximately 90% sensitivity and roughly 81% specificity, and in testing the same model reached 80%/75%. In validation, progression to ophthalmopathy was predicted by the model with 55% to 71% sensitivity and around 76% specificity, a median of around 6.5 months before onset. A discovery cohort of roughly 96 patients, roughly 40 with Graves' ophthalmopathy and about 60 with stable Graves' hyperthyroidism, was used to find distinguishing TCR V-J signatures. Prospective prediction of ophthalmopathy was tested in an independent validation cohort of fewer than 20 hyperthyroidism patients and around 16 patients who later progressed to ophthalmopathy. The 75 to 100 discovery patients were divided at random into training and test sets in a 7:3 ratio. In addition, the study compared T-cell repertoires in thyroid tissue and in blood from roughly 6 Graves' hyperthyroidism patients. After sampling, hyperthyroidism patients received methimazole starting at 30 mg daily, and ophthalmopathy patients received high-dose intravenous methylprednisolone. A second multiplex PCR round built the libraries, followed by size selection and purification. Libraries were sequenced paired-end with 100 bp reads on an Illumina HiSeq2000. SOAPnuke was used to process the raw data, removing reads that contained adapters or uncalled bases, had a mean Phred below 15, or lacked an exact match to the constant primer or identifier. COPE v1.2.5 was used to merge the high-quality paired reads, and each unique nucleotide sequence was defined as a clonotype. Clonotypes were aligned to IMGT TRBV, TRBD and TRBJ reference segments using MiTCR v1.1. Analysis was restricted to V-J combinations with a frequency above 0.0001, which covered roughly 99% of repertoires. A TCS score was defined as the ratio between F50 (clonal expansion) and ExV (chaos), using BLOSUM62-based TCRdist between CDR3 peptides within each V-J. Welch's t-statistics and random forest reduced 514 V-J features to around 14, which were used in a naive Bayes classifier (R e1071). No statistical method was used to set the sample size in advance, and investigators knew the group allocation. According to the paper, TCR Vbeta CDR3 sequencing was carried out on roughly 130 peripheral blood samples, which came from 40 to 45 ophthalmopathy, around 74 hyperthyroidism and about 17 progressor patients.

This specimen consisted of peripheral blood mononuclear cells (PBMCs), obtained at new diagnosis, from a patient treated with antithyroid drugs. The sequence derives from a man aged 40-49 years with Graves disease. Donor details come from another sample of the same person, matched by shared clones. The rearranged segments are TRBV12-3 or TRBV12-4 and TRBJ1-1; the D segment could be TRBD1, given 6 matching bases. In nucleotide form, the sequence is TGTGCCAGCACCAAACCCGGGACACCGATGAACACTGAAGCTTTCTTT. Translated, this is CASTKPGTPMNTEAFF.